These 14 T cell receptor beta chains were all obtained from the same sample, sequenced in a study of T cells after yellow fever vaccination. TCRdb reprocessed the 5' RACE reads with MiXCR, giving one entry per CDR3 protein. The sample carries around 260,000 distinct CDR3 sequences, 5.2% recorded once. The starting material was CD4+ T cells sorted from PBMCs, obtained on the day of the yellow fever booster vaccination. These receptors were taken from a man between 18 and 29 years old who received the YFV17D yellow fever vaccine.

The chain is built from TRBV6-6 and TRBJ2-7; 7 bases are a match to TRBD1. This CDR3 spans 15 amino acids. From germline, CDR1 is MNHNY and CDR2 SVGAGI (reference sequence). The V and J ends lost 2 bases and 3 bases, in that order; junction bases with no gene match: 7. CDR3: CASSYKGTDLYEQYV. CDR3 DNA: TGTGCCAGCAGTTACAAGGGGACAGATCTCTACGAGCAGTACGTC.

This clonotype was detected ten times or more. This rearrangement joins TRBV12-3 or TRBV12-4 to TRBJ1-5, with D possibly being TRBD1 (5 bases). Trimming took off 5 bases at V and 4 bases at J, with 9 bases between the two ends. The CDR3 runs to 13 residues. CDR3 sequence reads: CASSPQDNQPQHF. For the CDR3, the DNA is TGTGCCAGCAGTCCACAGGATAATCAGCCCCAGCATTTT.

This clonotype was detected only a few times. The chain has TRBV5-6 and TRBJ2-1, with TRBD1 identical over 11 bases. Germline CDR1 reads SGHDT; CDR2 reads YYEEEE. This CDR3 is 16 amino acids long. With V trimmed by 1 base and J by 3 bases, 3 bases remained unmatched. The CDR3 loop reads CASSLLDRGLYNEQFF. The CDR3 DNA sequence: TGTGCCAGCAGCTTGCTGGACAGGGGGCTCTACAATGAGCAGTTCTTC.

This clonotype was counted ten times or more. The V and J genes are TRBV27 and TRBJ1-1; the D gene is possibly TRBD1 (5 bases). This CDR3 region has 13 residues. Trimming stripped 2 bases from V and 5 bases from J, with 9 bases between. Per germline, CDR1 MNHEY and CDR2 SMNVEV (reference sequence). The CDR3 loop reads CASSLQGITEAFF. CDR3 nucleotides: TGTGCCAGCAGTTTACAGGGTATTACTGAAGCTTTCTTT.

This clonotype was seen many times. The chain recombines TRBV4-2 with TRBJ2-2; 8 nucleotides align to TRBD2. J was trimmed by 5 bases and V by 4 bases; bases with no gene match: 9. The CDR3 covers 16 residues. Germline loops: CDR1 LGHNA, CDR2 YNFKEQ. The CDR3 DNA reads as TGTGCCAGCAGCCCCCCCCGGGGGGGTACTACCGGGGAGCTGTTTTTT. Translating gives CASSPPRGGTTGELFF.

This clonotype has only a few counts. The chain has TRBV5-6 and TRBJ2-4; D could derive from TRBD1 or TRBD2 (5 bases each). There are 17 residues in the CDR3. Germline V gene lookup returns CDR1 SGHDT and CDR2 YYEEEE. V was trimmed by 3 bases and J by 0 bases, leaving 16 bases between them. The CDR3 DNA reads TGTGCCAGCAGCTCCGCCGCCCGGGACCTAGCCAAAAACATTCAGTACTTC. Its translation: CASSSAARDLAKNIQYF.

This clonotype has more than one count but fewer than ten. Written as DNA, the CDR3 is TGTGCCAGCACAGGACAGGGGGCGTCTGAAAAACTGTTTTTT. As protein: CASTGQGASEKLFF. The V call is TRBV7-9, the J call TRBJ1-4; 11 bases agree with TRBD1. This CDR3 is built from 14 residues. Per germline, CDR1 SEHNR and CDR2 FQNEAQ (reference sequence). V trimming: 7 bases; J trimming: 7 bases; junction bases outside the gene matches: 5.

This chain uses TRBV5-1 with TRBJ2-1; TRBD2 is a possible D gene (5 bases). There are 15 residues in the CDR3. V lost 4 bases and J 7 bases, leaving 18 bases between the germline ends. Germline V gene lookup returns CDR1 SGHRS and CDR2 YFSETQ. The CDR3 reads CASSPRTYLGNEQFF. CDR3 coding DNA: TGCGCCAGCAGCCCCCGGACTTATTTAGGGAATGAGCAGTTCTTC. The complete variable domain, with remaining parts taken from reference TRBV5-1 and TRBJ2-1, reads KAGVTQTPRYLIKTRGQQVTLSCSPISGHRSVSWYQQTPGQGLQFLFEYFSETQRNKGNFPGRFSGRQFSNSRSEMNVSTLELGDSALYLCASSPRTYLGNEQFFGPGTRLTVL.

This rearrangement joins TRBV12-3 or TRBV12-4 to TRBJ1-1, with D maybe TRBD1 (5 bases). The ends were cut back, 3 bases at V and 5 bases at J, with 10 bases in the middle. The CDR3 extends over 13 amino acids. This CDR3 is CASSFLGVTEAFF. CDR3 nucleotide sequence: TGTGCCAGCAGTTTTCTGGGGGTGACTGAAGCTTTCTTT.

This clonotype occurred a few times. Possible read error: a much larger clone is one base away. V usage is TRBV6-5 and J usage is TRBJ2-7; 7 nucleotides match TRBD1. The germline V gene encodes CDR1 MNHEY and CDR2 SVGAGI. J lost 3 bases, V lost 5 bases, and 1 base had no gene match. This CDR3 is built from 12 residues. The CDR3 here is CASSRTGYEQYF. DNA of the CDR3: TGTGCCAGCAGTCGGACAGGCTACGAGCAGTACTTC.

This chain joins TRBV12-3 or TRBV12-4 and TRBJ2-5, with 11 bases fitting TRBD1. The CDR3 sequence is 16 residues long. After removal of 5 bases from V and 4 bases from J, the junction contained 9 bases not matched to a gene. CDR3 sequence: CASSVWRTGGSETQYF. The CDR3 DNA is TGTGCCAGCAGTGTGTGGAGGACAGGGGGCTCAGAGACCCAGTACTTC.

This clonotype has a handful of counts. J is TRBJ2-5 and V is TRBV9; D unresolved. This CDR3 comprises 15 residues. In germline, CDR1 is SGDLS, CDR2 YYNGEE. The V gene lost 0 bases and the J gene lost 5 bases, with 14 bases spanning the gap. The chain's CDR3 is CASSVEPARKETQYF. CDR3 nucleotides: TGTGCCAGCAGCGTAGAACCGGCCCGCAAGGAGACCCAGTACTTC.

In this sample, this clonotype turned up many times. The chain joins TRBV25-1 to TRBJ2-3; a possible D gene is TRBD2 (6 bases). Germline loops: CDR1 MGHDK, CDR2 SYGVNS. V shed 7 bases and J shed 3 bases, with 11 bases lying between them. CDR3 length equals 13 residues. The CDR3 here is CASKSAGTDTQYF. CDR3 nucleotide sequence: TGTGCCAGCAAGTCGGCGGGGACAGATACGCAGTATTTT.

Only a few counts were recorded for this clonotype. The chain is built from TRBV2 and TRBJ2-1, with D tentatively TRBD1 (7 bases). The CDR3 has 16 amino acids. Trimming stripped 6 bases from V and 5 bases from J, with 20 bases between. Germline V gene data show CDR1 as SNHLY and CDR2 as FYNNEI. The CDR3 is CASRGGWGQRDNEQFF. In nucleotides, the CDR3 is TGTGCCAGCAGAGGTGGGTGGGGACAGCGGGACAATGAGCAGTTCTTC.